This paragraph covers one T cell receptor beta chain sequence. As processed by the authors: From reference gene primer amplification, estimates of nucleated cell counts were derived. The data were produced by immunoSEQ multiplex PCR, yet TCRdb's version contains in-frame clones alone and is incomplete. V, J and clone size are taken as reported in that table, and D and trimming were inferred from the DNA itself. Among about 100,000 clones, roughly 89% were seen once, and the ten largest hold more than 5.5%. The data originate from a study of blood T cell repertoires in COVID-19. Study-wide context: Acute and convalescent COVID-19 specimens originated in the United States, Italy and Spain. The cDNA or gDNA used as material had been derived from T cells, B-cell-depleted T cells, or PBMCs.

This CDR3 contains 14 residues. The ends were cut back, 3 bases at V and 6 bases at J, with 12 bases in the middle. The germline gives CDR1 MDHEN, CDR2 SYDVKM. Material: peripheral blood. This chain uses TRBV28 with TRBJ1-5; D might be TRBD1 (5 bases). This sequence was found in a man aged 65 to 85 with acute or convalescent COVID-19. The CDR3 loop is CASSFLSRVQPQHF. In nucleotides, the CDR3 is TGTGCCAGCAGTTTTCTCTCCAGGGTTCAGCCCCAGCATTTT.